The T cell receptor (beta chain) under discussion was sequenced for a study of blood T cell repertoires in COVID-19. Study-wide context: Whether acute or convalescent, the COVID-19 samples came from the United States, Italy and Spain.

Seattle enrolled patients during active infection and tracked them longitudinally. Original data processing: By means of reference gene primer amplification, nucleated cell counts were estimated. Here immunoSEQ multiplex PCR was the method, and the copy in TCRdb shows in-frame clones only, minus some. Clonal size and the V and J genes are those of that table, whereas D and trimming came from the DNA. The sample gives almost 250,000 clones, 86% of which show up once; approximately 5.5% is in the top ten. Trimming took 5 bases from V and 3 from J, leaving 19 bases between them. The CDR3 loop spans 16 amino acids. CDR1 and CDR2 from the germline V gene are SGHAT and FQNNGV.

The rearrangement uses TRBV11-2 and TRBJ1-1; possibly TRBD1 for D (6 bases). This TCR was recovered from a woman older than 75 with COVID-19, enrolled during active disease. Sequences were obtained from peripheral blood. The CDR3 here is CASSPTGRGMYTEAFF. CDR3 sequence (DNA): TGTGCCAGCAGCCCTACGGGGAGGGGGATGTACACTGAAGCTTTCTTT.